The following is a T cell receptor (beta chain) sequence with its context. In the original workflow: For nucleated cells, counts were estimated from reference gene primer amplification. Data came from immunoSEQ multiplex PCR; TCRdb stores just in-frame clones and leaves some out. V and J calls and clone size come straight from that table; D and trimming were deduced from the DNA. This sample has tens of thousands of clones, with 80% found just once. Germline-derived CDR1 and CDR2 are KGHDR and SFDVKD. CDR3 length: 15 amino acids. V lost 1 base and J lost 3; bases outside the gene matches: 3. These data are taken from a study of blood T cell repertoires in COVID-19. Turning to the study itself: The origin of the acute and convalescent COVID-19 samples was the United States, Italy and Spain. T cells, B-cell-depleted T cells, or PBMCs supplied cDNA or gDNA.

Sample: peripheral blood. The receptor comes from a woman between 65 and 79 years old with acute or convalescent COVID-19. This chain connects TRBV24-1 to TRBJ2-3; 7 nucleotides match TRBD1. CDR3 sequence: CATSDFGQATDTQYF. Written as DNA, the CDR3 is TGTGCCACCAGTGATTTCGGACAGGCGACAGATACGCAGTATTTT.